This paragraph covers one T cell receptor beta chain sequence. This sample was taken from a study of OX40 agonist ivuxolimab in advanced cancers. This table comes from immunoSEQ multiplex PCR, and its TCRdb copy is limited to in-frame clones, with some not included. The data contain just over 35,000 clones, around three quarters of them seen just once; the ten biggest clones take up under 25%. Samples of blood were obtained at baseline, on cycle 4 day 1, and on cycle 7 day 1. The sequences come from CD4+ or CD8+ T cells sorted from blood, collected in a trial of the OX40 agonist ivuxolimab. The sequence came from an adult with an advanced solid tumor such as melanoma, head and neck, liver or kidney cancer.

CDR3 region: CASSERQLNYGYTF. The CDR3 DNA is TGTGCCAGCAGCGAAAGACAGCTTAACTATGGCTACACCTTC. The chain combines TRBV2 with TRBJ1-2; tentative D call: TRBD1 (5 bases). The CDR3 spans 14 residues. Trimming left V 6 bases short and J 1 base short, with 12 bases between. In germline, CDR1 is SNHLY, CDR2 FYNNEI.